The sequence of this TCR beta chain was determined in a study of regulatory T cells in long-lasting Graves disease. The ends were cut back, 4 bases at V and 5 bases at J, with 17 bases in the middle. CDR3 length: 15 residues. CDR1 is MNHEY, CDR2 SVGEGT, per germline. iRepertoire HTBI primers and Arm-PCR of CDR3 regions built TCR beta libraries. As handled by the study authors: Across samples, about 56 TRBV and 14 TRBJ segments were found. Each CDR3 protein is one row after TCRdb ran MiXCR on the multiplex PCR reads. The V and J calls shown here were made by TCRdb, not taken from the authors' results. The data contain about 470,000 distinct CDR3 sequences, less than 25% of them singletons. The sample's time point: persistent/refractory GD, antithyroid drugs over 5 years with positive TRAb. The TCR library was made from RNA extracted from PBMCs. Comments on this clonotype: This sequence is one base from a far larger clone and is likely a read error.

This clonotype was sampled from a female donor with Graves disease. The chain links TRBV6-2 or TRBV6-3 to TRBJ2-5; the D gene could be TRBD1 or TRBD2 (5 bases each). Sequenced here: peripheral blood mononuclear cells (PBMCs), sampled when the disease was refractory, from a patient treated with antithyroid drugs. The CDR3 DNA is TGTGCCAGCAGTTCTCTCCCGATGGGGGACGAGACCCAGTACTTC. Its translation: CASSSLPMGDETQYF.